Shown below are 2 T cell receptor beta chains from a single sample sequenced in a study of patients and donors after allogeneic stem cell transplantation. Each CDR3 protein gets one entry after TCRdb re-called the RT-PCR reads with MiXCR. The table shows 200,000 to 250,000 distinct CDR3 sequences, with around 40% occurring only once. Sequencing input: blood, either unsorted or a sorted T cell fraction (not recorded which). All receptors come from a human donor who was either an allogeneic HSCT recipient or a stem cell or donor lymphocyte infusion donor (not recorded which). It is not recorded whose cells these are; they may come from a transplant donor.

The table lists this clonotype with a few counts. The rearrangement uses TRBV12-3 or TRBV12-4 and TRBJ1-4; 9 nucleotides align to TRBD1. The junction had 1 base not matched to a gene; V was cut back by 6 bases and J by 8 bases. CDR3 length: 12 amino acids. DNA of the CDR3: TGTGCCAGCAGCGACAGGGGGGAAAAACTGTTTTTT. Encoded protein: CASSDRGEKLFF.

The chain carries TRBV29-1 and TRBJ2-2; D assignment may be TRBD1 or TRBD2 (5 bases each). V was shortened by 6 bases and J by 0 bases, with 11 bases between the two germline ends. Germline values: CDR1 SQVTM, CDR2 ANQGSEA. CDR3 size: 14 residues. CDR3 DNA sequence: TGCAGCGTGACCGGGACCGCGAACACCGGGGAGCTGTTTTTT. This sequence encodes CSVTGTANTGELFF.